Listed below are T cell receptor beta chains from one sample, sequenced in a study of naive and memory T cell subsets. MiXCR, applied by TCRdb to the UMI-ligation and nested PCR reads, yields one record per CDR3 protein. The sample shows roughly 91,000 distinct CDR3 sequences, around 14% of them seen only once. Sequencing was done on a sample of central memory CD4+ T cells from blood. All receptors derive from a human donor in good health. CDR3s include the opening cysteine and the closing phenylalanine or tryptophan. A D gene is named only where the DNA matches it firmly. Part of the rows lack a size; the others show once, few, many or a class for expanded clones.

CDR3 protein | CDR3 DNA | D gene | clone size | J gene | V gene
CASSKADQETQYF | TGTGCCAGCAGCAAAGCGGACCAAGAGACCCAGTACTTC | . | few | TRBJ2-5 | TRBV27
CAIRTGKQETQYF | TGTGCCATCAGGACAGGGAAACAAGAGACCCAGTACTTC | TRBD1 | many | TRBJ2-5 | TRBV10-3
CATSDRSSGRNEQFF | TGTGCCACCAGTGATAGGTCTAGCGGGAGGAATGAGCAGTTCTTC | TRBD2 | many | TRBJ2-1 | TRBV24-1
CATSRTEMTGELFF | TGTGCCACCAGCAGGACAGAGATGACCGGGGAGCTGTTTTTT | . | many | TRBJ2-2 | TRBV15
CASSENGRDIQYF | TGTGCCAGCAGTGAAAATGGGAGAGACATTCAGTACTTC | . | few | TRBJ2-4 | TRBV2
CASLETGTYEQYF | TGTGCCAGCCTCGAAACTGGAACCTACGAGCAGTACTTC | . | many | TRBJ2-7 | TRBV6-2/TRBV6-3
CSADPGPSTDTQYF | TGCAGTGCGGATCCGGGCCCAAGCACAGATACGCAGTATTTT | . | . | TRBJ2-3 | TRBV20-1
CASSLSPLQETQYF | TGTGCCAGCAGCTTGAGCCCGCTCCAAGAGACCCAGTACTTC | . | once | TRBJ2-5 | TRBV5-4
CAIGVVDRDNSPLHF | TGTGCCATCGGAGTGGTTGACAGGGATAATTCACCCCTCCACTTT | TRBD1 | few | TRBJ1-6 | TRBV10-3
CASSPRTSTDTQYF | TGTGCCAGTAGTCCTCGGACTAGCACAGATACGCAGTATTTT | . | many | TRBJ2-3 | TRBV19
CATSRGVSYEQYF | TGTGCCACCAGCAGAGGGGTCTCCTACGAGCAGTACTTC | . | many | TRBJ2-7 | TRBV15
CASSLLGADTQYF | TGTGCCAGCAGCTTGCTTGGGGCAGATACGCAGTATTTT | . | many | TRBJ2-3 | TRBV5-4
CASSRQSNQPQHF | TGTGCCAGCAGCCGACAGAGCAATCAGCCCCAGCATTTT | . | . | TRBJ1-5 | TRBV28
CASNPGQGHTDTQYF | TGTGCCAGCAACCCGGGACAGGGCCACACAGATACGCAGTATTTT | TRBD1 | few | TRBJ2-3 | TRBV25-1
CASSLGRVGNEQFF | TGCGCCAGCAGCTTGGGTCGCGTAGGCAATGAGCAGTTCTTC | . | many | TRBJ2-1 | TRBV5-1
CATSDPIQETQYF | TGTGCCACCAGTGATCCGATCCAAGAGACCCAGTACTTC | . | . | TRBJ2-5 | TRBV24-1
CASSPQEAVNEQFF | TGTGCCAGCAGCCCTCAGGAAGCCGTCAATGAGCAGTTCTTC | . | medium-sized | TRBJ2-1 | TRBV7-8
CASSLRGVLGSPLHF | TGTGCCAGCAGCTTAAGGGGAGTACTAGGTTCACCCCTCCACTTT | . | . | TRBJ1-6 | TRBV7-2
CASSGLLAKNIQYF | TGTGCCAGCAGTGGGCTCCTAGCCAAAAACATTCAGTACTTC | . | . | TRBJ2-4 | TRBV2
CASSHWVQGADTQYF | TGTGCCAGCAGCCATTGGGTACAGGGCGCAGATACGCAGTATTTT | . | few | TRBJ2-3 | TRBV3-1
CASSNHREIQRTDTQYF | TGTGCCAGCAGTAACCACAGGGAAATCCAGAGGACGGATACGCAGTATTTT | . | . | TRBJ2-3 | TRBV6-2/TRBV6-3
CASSFPGGGSEVREKLFF | TGTGCCAGCAGTTTCCCGGGAGGAGGGTCCGAAGTACGGGAAAAACTGTTTTTT | . | few | TRBJ1-4 | TRBV28
CSSPPGSDVDTQYF | TGCAGCAGTCCCCCCGGGAGCGACGTAGATACGCAGTATTTT | . | many | TRBJ2-3 | TRBV20-1
CASSLGQGAFGGIQYF | TGTGCCAGCAGCTTAGGACAGGGGGCTTTTGGTGGCATTCAGTACTTC | TRBD1 | many | TRBJ2-4 | TRBV7-2
CSARDLRGGLGAEAFF | TGCAGTGCTAGAGATTTGAGGGGTGGGTTAGGGGCAGAAGCTTTCTTT | . | few | TRBJ1-1 | TRBV20-1
CASSGRYEQYF | TGTGCCAGCAGCGGCCGCTACGAGCAGTACTTC | . | many | TRBJ2-7 | TRBV3-1
CASSSIPGGISNQPQHF | TGTGCCAGCAGTTCCATTCCTGGGGGTATTAGCAATCAGCCCCAGCATTTT | . | few | TRBJ1-5 | TRBV12-3/TRBV12-4
CASTLDREQYF | TGCGCCAGCACCCTGGACAGGGAGCAGTACTTC | TRBD1 | . | TRBJ2-7 | TRBV5-1
CAWTKREENTGELFF | TGTGCCTGGACTAAGCGGGAGGAGAACACCGGGGAGCTGTTTTTT | TRBD2 | many | TRBJ2-2 | TRBV30
CSVSGQGIQTYNEQFF | TGCAGCGTTTCCGGACAGGGGATTCAGACCTACAATGAGCAGTTCTTC | TRBD1 | many | TRBJ2-1 | TRBV29-1
CASSFTSEGTDTQYF | TGTGCCAGCAGTTTCACTAGCGAGGGGACAGATACGCAGTATTTT | TRBD2 | many | TRBJ2-3 | TRBV12-3/TRBV12-4
CSAQQGSGQPQHF | TGCAGTGCTCAACAGGGTTCGGGTCAGCCCCAGCATTTT | . | many | TRBJ1-5 | TRBV20-1
CASSLITSQSDTQYF | TGCGCCAGCAGCTTGATCACTAGTCAGTCAGATACGCAGTATTTT | . | many | TRBJ2-3 | TRBV5-1
CASSLEEGSYNEQFF | TGTGCCAGCAGTTTAGAAGAGGGATCCTACAATGAGCAGTTCTTC | . | many | TRBJ2-1 | TRBV28
CAISEPQVGGTYEQYF | TGTGCCATCAGTGAGCCCCAGGTGGGTGGTACCTACGAGCAGTACTTC | . | . | TRBJ2-7 | TRBV10-3
CASREGGRDGYTF | TGTGCCAGCAGGGAGGGAGGGAGGGATGGCTACACCTTC | . | . | TRBJ1-2 | TRBV6-6
CASSALSTNTGELFF | TGTGCCAGCAGCGCCCTGTCGACAAACACCGGGGAGCTGTTTTTT | . | . | TRBJ2-2 | TRBV5-4
CASSLRESEQFF | TGTGCCAGCAGTCTGCGAGAATCGGAGCAGTTCTTC | . | . | TRBJ2-1 | TRBV12-3/TRBV12-4
CASSGGDGSNEQFF | TGTGCCAGTAGTGGGGGCGACGGGAGCAATGAGCAGTTCTTC | . | many | TRBJ2-1 | TRBV19
CASSAIRLASSSGANVLTF | TGTGCCAGCAGTGCTATTAGACTAGCCTCGAGCTCTGGGGCCAACGTCCTGACTTTC | TRBD2 | . | TRBJ2-6 | TRBV28
CASSVSSARQETQYF | TGTGCCAGCAGCGTATCTAGCGCCCGCCAAGAGACCCAGTACTTC | . | . | TRBJ2-5 | TRBV9
CASSYGGLEAFF | TGTGCCAGCAGTTATGGAGGCCTTGAAGCTTTCTTT | . | few | TRBJ1-1 | TRBV6-6
CASSSRDRDTDTQYF | TGTGCCAGCAGCTCCCGGGACAGAGACACAGATACGCAGTATTTT | TRBD1 | many | TRBJ2-3 | TRBV5-8
CATTFSGANVLTF | TGTGCCACCACCTTCTCTGGGGCCAACGTCCTGACTTTC | . | many | TRBJ2-6 | TRBV6-2/TRBV6-3
CSVEAGQSGNTIYF | TGCAGCGTTGAAGCGGGACAGTCTGGAAACACCATATATTTT | TRBD1 | . | TRBJ1-3 | TRBV29-1
CASSSLAGVSYEQYF | TGTGCCAGCAGCTCCCTAGCGGGCGTCTCCTACGAGCAGTACTTC | TRBD2 | few | TRBJ2-7 | TRBV12-3/TRBV12-4
CSVDQGNYGYTF | TGCAGCGTTGACCAGGGTAACTATGGCTACACCTTC | . | few | TRBJ1-2 | TRBV29-1
CSLKLDRGGAEAFF | TGCAGCTTAAAGTTGGACAGGGGAGGTGCTGAAGCTTTCTTT | TRBD1 | few | TRBJ1-1 | TRBV29-1
CASLPGPSTDTQYF | TGTGCCAGCCTGCCGGGGCCGAGCACAGATACGCAGTATTTT | . | many | TRBJ2-3 | TRBV6-1